This T cell receptor beta chain was observed in a study of blood T cell repertoires in COVID-19. The wider study: From the United States, Italy and Spain came samples of acute and convalescent COVID-19. Sample material is recorded as cDNA or gDNA derived from T cells, B-cell-depleted T cells, or PBMCs.

As originally analysed: Estimates of nucleated cell counts were drawn from the amplification of reference gene primers. Using immunoSEQ multiplex PCR, the repertoire was profiled, and TCRdb retains in-frame clones only, with some absent. That table supplies the V and J calls and clone size; D and trimming were determined from the DNA. The table lists 110,000 to 150,000 clones, approximately 84% of them singletons, with 7.5% to 8.5% in the top ten. Trimming removed 1 base from V and 4 bases from J; junction bases left unmatched: 8. This CDR3 is built from 16 residues. From germline, CDR1 is SGHTA and CDR2 FQGNSA.

The gene calls are TRBV7-2 and TRBJ2-7, with 9 nucleotides matching TRBD2. This sequence originates from a human donor in a cohort sampled during active COVID-19. Sequenced input: peripheral blood. The CDR3 DNA reads TGTGCCAGCAGCTTAGACTCGTCTAGCGGGGTTTACGAGCAGTACTTC. This encodes CASSLDSSSGVYEQYF.